These T cell receptor beta chains were read from a single sample in a study of cytomegalovirus exposure and HLA in healthy donors. Generated by immunoSEQ multiplex PCR, the TCRdb table keeps only in-frame clones and is missing some. This table has some 150,000 clones, roughly 80% appearing once. Sequences were obtained from PBMCs. These receptors were obtained from a woman aged 25-40 years in good health and CMV-seropositive. The CDR3 runs from the conserved cysteine through the conserved F or W. Each record gives: J gene, V gene, CDR3 protein.

>TRBJ2-6|TRBV27
CASSLSPGSGANVLTF
>TRBJ1-4|TRBV15
CATSRIGAVNEKLFF
>TRBJ2-3|TRBV5-1
CASSSLPGTSWGDTQYF
>TRBJ1-2|TRBV27
CASSPGQERVYGYTF
>TRBJ2-5|TRBV5-1
CASSSQGAPQETQYF
>TRBJ1-6|TRBV6-5
CASSYAVSSPLHF
>TRBJ2-7|TRBV7-9
CASRGGKSRLYF
>TRBJ1-1|TRBV18
CASSGLRANTEAFF
>TRBJ2-1|TRBV27
CASRIQGLAGSHEQFF
>TRBJ1-5|TRBV12-5
CASGPGQGNQPQHF
>TRBJ1-5|TRBV5-6
CASSLTLAGDNQPQHF
>TRBJ1-6|TRBV5-4
CASSLEVGGGRNSPLHF
>TRBJ1-4|TRBV5-6
CASSSWGRSIEKLFF
>TRBJ2-5|TRBV30
CAWSVGSGGGQETQYF
>TRBJ2-7|TRBV6-1
CASTAGVNEQYF
>TRBJ1-1|TRBV5-4
CARWETENTEAFF
>TRBJ1-5|TRBV7-9
CASSHRDRGSNQPQHF
>TRBJ2-3|TRBV10-3
CAVRGASTDTQYF
>TRBJ1-1|TRBV11-2
CASSLDPGGVEAFF
>TRBJ1-6|TRBV6-1
CASNRGAYNSPLHF
>TRBJ2-2|TRBV10-3
CAISSAGNTGELFF
>TRBJ2-3|TRBV7-2
CASSLVGGLAGADTQYF
>TRBJ1-1|TRBV4-2
CASSQDDYGTEAFF
>TRBJ2-1|TRBV15
CATSTRGTGYNEQFF
>TRBJ1-2|TRBV5-6
CASSHQGRGVYQDGYTF
>TRBJ2-5|TRBV28
CASSPLWEIETQYF